Presented here are 20 T cell receptor beta chains from one specimen sequenced in a study of blood T cell repertoires in COVID-19. Some clones are missing from TCRdb's copy, which holds only in-frame ones; the method was immunoSEQ multiplex PCR. The table lists about 290,000 clones, approximately 86% of them singletons. Sample: peripheral blood. The receptors here all came from a woman aged 45-65 years with active or convalescent COVID-19.

V is TRBV4-1 and J is TRBJ2-1, with 8 bases identical to TRBD1. Germline values: CDR1 MGHRA, CDR2 YSYEKL. This CDR3 contains 16 residues. V trimming: 4 bases; J trimming: 6 bases; junction bases outside the gene matches: 11. The CDR3 coding sequence is TGCGCCAGCAGCCGACCGGACAGGGAGATGGGCAATGAGCAGTTCTTC. This sequence encodes CASSRPDREMGNEQFF.

V is TRBV3-1 (or the pseudogene TRBV3-2) and J is TRBJ1-5; D uncertain. This CDR3 is built from 16 residues. The V end was cut by 1 base, the J end by 4 bases, with 14 bases between. Germline V gives CDR1 LGHDT, CDR2 YNNKEL (reference sequence). The CDR3 DNA follows: TGTGCCAGCAGCCAAGGTGGCGTGAGGGCAAATCAGCCCCAGCATTTT. This encodes CASSQGGVRANQPQHF.

CDR3 residues: CASSRGPRFRDVDYEQYF. CDR3 DNA: TGTGCCAGTAGTAGGGGGCCGAGGTTTCGGGACGTCGACTACGAGCAGTACTTC. This chain uses TRBV19 with TRBJ2-7, with TRBD1 as a possible D gene (6 bases). V shed 4 bases and J shed 3 bases, with 25 bases lying between them. The CDR3 sequence is 18 residues long. CDR1 LNHDA and CDR2 SQIVND come from the germline V gene (reference sequence).

This clone was observed a single time. The chain couples TRBV4-1 to TRBJ1-5, with D possibly being TRBD1 (6 bases). CDR3 length: 21 amino acids. Germline CDR1 MGHRA, CDR2 YSYEKL. The V gene lost 0 bases and the J gene lost 1 base, with 25 bases spanning the gap. The CDR3 region has the DNA TGCGCCAGCAGCCAAGATATTTCGAGGGGGGGTATGGTACAAAGCAATCAGCCCCAGCATTTT. It encodes CASSQDISRGGMVQSNQPQHF.

The chain employs TRBV5-6 and TRBJ2-1; 7 bases are a match to TRBD2. Germline V gene data show CDR1 as SGHDT and CDR2 as YYEEEE. This CDR3 is built from 13 residues. Trimming took 4 bases from V and 10 from J; bases not matched to a gene: 8. The CDR3: CASSRELATEQFF. Here the CDR3 DNA reads TGTGCCAGCAGCCGGGAACTAGCGACCGAGCAGTTCTTC. The full variable domain, rest sourced from reference TRBV5-6 and TRBJ2-1, is DAGVTQSPTHLIKTRGQQVTLRCSPKSGHDTVSWYQQALGQGPQFIFQYYEEEERQRGNFPDRFSGHQFPNYSSELNVNALLLGDSALYLCASSRELATEQFFGPGTRLTVL.

Ten or more counts support this clone. The CDR3 region has the DNA TGTGCCAGCAGTGTGGTCCAGGGGGACGGGGGCTACACCTTC. Its protein is CASSVVQGDGGYTF. V and J are TRBV2 and TRBJ1-2; 7 positions match TRBD1. The CDR3 runs to 14 residues. The junction had 10 bases not matched to a gene; V was cut back by 4 bases and J by 8 bases. Germline V gene sequence: CDR1 SNHLY, CDR2 FYNNEI.

The rearrangement links TRBV4-1 to TRBJ1-2; no definite D call. The CDR3 loop spans 13 amino acids. The germline gives CDR1 MGHRA, CDR2 YSYEKL. V was pared by 4 bases and J by 4 bases, with 10 bases between. CDR3 coding DNA: TGCGCCAGCAGCCCCTTCGGGTTCTATGGCTACACCTTC. Protein sequence: CASSPFGFYGYTF.

This chain connects TRBV18 to TRBJ2-1; 12 bases fit TRBD2. Trimming at V came to 3 bases and at J to 6 bases, leaving 9 bases not matched to a gene. Per the germline V gene, CDR1 is KGHSH and CDR2 is LQKENI. The CDR3 length is 17 residues. The CDR3 DNA follows: TGTGCCAGCTCACCCTATTTCCTAGCGGGAGGGCCCAATGAGCAGTTCTTC. This gives the protein CASSPYFLAGGPNEQFF.

The V and J genes are TRBV24-1 and TRBJ2-2; 8 bases are shared with TRBD1. The junction had 0 bases not matched to a gene; V was cut back by 7 bases and J by 0 bases. The V gene's germline CDR1 is KGHDR and CDR2 SFDVKD. CDR3 size: 14 residues. The CDR3 DNA is TGTGCCACCAGACAGGGGGCGAACACCGGGGAGCTGTTTTTT. Its protein is CATRQGANTGELFF.

The chain employs TRBV6-1 and TRBJ1-6, with D possibly being TRBD1 (6 bases). Trimming removed 2 bases at V and 6 bases at J, with 17 bases between. The germline V gene has CDR1 MNHNS and CDR2 SASEGT. The CDR3 runs to 17 residues. CDR3 region: CASSETGQPFSNSPLHF. In DNA, the CDR3 is TGTGCCAGCAGTGAAACTGGACAGCCCTTTAGTAATTCACCCCTCCACTTT.

The V call is TRBV7-8, the J call TRBJ2-7; D may be TRBD2 (5 bases). Per the germline V gene, CDR1 is SGHVS and CDR2 is FQNEAQ. This CDR3 is 14 amino acids long. The V gene lost 5 bases and the J gene lost 1 base, with 12 bases spanning the gap. As DNA, the CDR3 is TGTGCCAGCAGCAGAGGGCTTCGATCCTACGAGCAGTACTTC. Translated, it gives CASSRGLRSYEQYF.

This clone was recorded many times. The V and J genes are TRBV27 and TRBJ1-2; unclear D gene. Between the trimmed V and J ends, which lost 3 bases and 1 base, there was a span of 9 bases. CDR3 size: 14 residues. Germline V gives CDR1 MNHEY, CDR2 SMNVEV (reference sequence). CDR3 sequence reads: CASSLSENNYGYTF. CDR3 coding DNA: TGTGCCAGCAGTTTGAGCGAAAATAACTATGGCTACACCTTC.

The gene calls are TRBV19 and TRBJ1-2; 8 bases line up with TRBD1. Per germline, CDR1 LNHDA and CDR2 SQIVND (reference sequence). Losses at the gene ends were 5 bases for V and 7 bases for J; bases not matched to a gene: 3. This CDR3 spans 12 amino acids. CDR3 nucleotides: TGTGCCAGTAGTCGGACAGGGTTTGGCTACACCTTC. It encodes CASSRTGFGYTF.

This clone was recorded only once. V and J are TRBV28 and TRBJ2-3; 14 bases are a match to TRBD2. Unmatched junction bases numbered 11, after V lost 6 bases and J lost 6 bases. CDR1 is MDHEN, CDR2 SYDVKM, per germline. CDR3 length: 17 residues. CDR3 sequence: CASSLGLAGAWGDTQYF. The CDR3 nucleotides read TGTGCCAGCAGCCTGGGACTAGCGGGAGCTTGGGGGGATACGCAGTATTTT. Drawing the rest from reference TRBV28 and TRBJ2-3, the complete variable domain is DVKVTQSSRYLVKRTGEKVFLECVQDMDHENMFWYRQDPGLGLRLIYFSYDVKMKEKGDIPEGYSVSREKKERFSLILESASTNQTSMYLCASSLGLAGAWGDTQYFGPGTRLTVL.

The V gene is TRBV5-4, the J gene TRBJ2-7; TRBD2 agrees at 7 bases. V gave up 4 bases and J gave up 5 bases; unmatched junction bases: 9. From germline, CDR1 is SGHNT and CDR2 YYREEE (reference sequence). The CDR3 covers 14 residues. CDR3 bases: TGTGCCAGCAGCCCATGGAGCGGGAAGGACGAGCAGTACTTC. Its protein product is CASSPWSGKDEQYF.

The gene calls are TRBV5-1 and TRBJ1-5; 9 bases are a match to TRBD1. Losses at the gene ends were 0 bases for V and 5 bases for J; bases not matched to a gene: 3. The CDR3 consists of 15 residues. In germline, CDR1 is SGHRS, CDR2 YFSETQ. The CDR3, as DNA: TGCGCCAGCAGCTTGGGACAGGGGGGTCATCAGCCCCAGCATTTT. As protein: CASSLGQGGHQPQHF.

This clone was counted only a few times. The chain couples TRBV2 to TRBJ1-5; D remains ambiguous. Germline loops: CDR1 SNHLY, CDR2 FYNNEI. The CDR3 consists of 13 residues. Trimming removed 4 bases from V and 6 bases from J, with 10 bases in between. In DNA form, the CDR3 reads TGTGCCAGCAGTGGAGAGAGAGCTCAGCCCCAGCATTTT. Its translation is CASSGERAQPQHF. Complete variable domain (other parts from reference TRBV2 and TRBJ1-5): EPEVTQTPSHQVTQMGQEVILRCVPISNHLYFYWYRQILGQKVEFLVSFYNNEISEKSEIFDDQFSVERPDGSNFTLKIRSTKLEDSAMYFCASSGERAQPQHFGDGTRLSIL.

The J gene is TRBJ2-7, the V gene TRBV7-9, with D possibly matching TRBD1 (6 bases). CDR1 and CDR2 (germline): SEHNR, FQNEAQ (reference sequence). The CDR3 loop spans 16 amino acids. Trimming stripped 5 bases from V and 2 bases from J, with 19 bases between. The CDR3 here is CASSAPAGVAPYEQYF. CDR3 bases: TGTGCCAGCAGCGCCCCGGCAGGGGTCGCCCCCTACGAGCAGTACTTC.

J is TRBJ1-2 and V is TRBV30; D may be TRBD1 (5 bases). The V end lost 5 bases, the J end lost 6 bases, and 22 bases lay between the germline ends. The CDR3 sequence is 15 residues long. Germline-derived CDR1 and CDR2 are GTSNPN and SVGIG (reference sequence). In DNA, the CDR3 is TGTGCCTGGGAAAAAGGGAGGGGAGCGTCCGATGGCTACACCTTC. The encoded protein is CAWEKGRGASDGYTF. The full variable domain, rest sourced from reference TRBV30 and TRBJ1-2, is SQTIHQWPATLVQPVGSPLSLECTVEGTSNPNLYWYRQAAGRGLQLLFYSVGIGQISSEVPQNLSASRPQDRQFILSSKKLLLSDSGFYLCAWEKGRGASDGYTFGSGTRLTVV.

The chain joins TRBV7-9 to TRBJ2-1; 10 bases line up with TRBD2. The CDR3 covers 17 residues. CDR1 SEHNR and CDR2 FQNEAQ come from the germline V gene (reference sequence). Unmatched junction bases numbered 12, after V lost 2 bases and J lost 8 bases. This chain's CDR3 is CASSLRRASGSGDEQFF. DNA for the CDR3: TGTGCCAGCAGCTTAAGGCGGGCTAGCGGGAGCGGGGATGAGCAGTTCTTC.